The 8 T cell receptor beta chains listed next were all sequenced from one sample in a study of blood T cells in healthy people across ages. A second PCR of roughly 7 to 11 cycles used a sample-barcoded 5' primer and a J-beta primer mix. TCRdb reprocessed the 5' RACE reads with MiXCR, giving one entry per CDR3 protein. Here the sample spans over 1,500,000 distinct CDR3 sequences, about 50% being singletons. The sample was blood. Receptor source: a woman aged 40 to 49 in good health.

J is TRBJ2-5 and V is TRBV21-1. With the DNA end fitting TRBJ2-7 better, the J assignment may be wrong. TRBV21-1 represents a pseudogene. The CDR3 is made up of 13 amino acids. The CDR3 here is CASSEGYEVEQYF. For the CDR3, the DNA is TGTGCCAGCAGCGAAGGGTATGAAGTCGAGCAGTACTTC.

The V call is TRBV7-8, the J call TRBJ2-7; D not certain. The V end was cut by 3 bases, the J end by 3 bases, with 9 bases between. The V gene's germline CDR1 is SGHVS and CDR2 FQNEAQ. The CDR3 contains 13 residues. Written as DNA, the CDR3 is TGTGCCAGCAGCTTTGGGATCAACTACGAGCAGTACTTC. Its protein is CASSFGINYEQYF. Supplemented by reference TRBV7-8 and TRBJ2-7, the full variable domain reads GAGVSQSPRYKVAKRGQDVALRCDPISGHVSLFWYQQALGQGPEFLTYFQNEAQLDKSGLPSDRFFAERPEGSVSTLKIQRTQQEDSAVYLCASSFGINYEQYFGPGTRLTVT.

The chain combines TRBV20-1 with TRBJ1-4; D is perhaps TRBD1 (6 bases). The CDR3 runs 11 residues. V lost 6 bases to trimming and J lost 8 bases, with 10 bases between them. CDR1 is DFQATT, CDR2 SNEGSKA, per germline (reference sequence). The CDR3 nucleotides read TGCAGTGCCCTTGGACAGGAAAAACTGTTTTTT. It encodes CSALGQEKLFF.

The chain employs TRBV6-2 or TRBV6-3 and TRBJ2-5; D gene ambiguous. The germline V and J ends were trimmed by 0 bases and 4 bases, with 9 bases remaining between them. This CDR3 has 14 residues. Germline CDR1 reads MNHEY; CDR2 reads SVGEGT. The CDR3: CASSYSSRVETQYF. In nucleotides, the CDR3 is TGTGCCAGCAGTTACTCTTCCCGAGTAGAGACCCAGTACTTC.

This rearrangement joins TRBV20-1 to TRBJ2-6; D is possibly TRBD2 (5 bases). There are 14 residues in the CDR3. V was cut by 5 bases and J by 4 bases, with 12 bases left in between. The V gene's germline CDR1 is DFQATT and CDR2 SNEGSKA (reference sequence). The DNA for the CDR3 is TGCAGTGCTCGCAGGACTGAAGGGGCCAACGTCCTGACTTTC. It codes for CSARRTEGANVLTF.

The CDR3: CASILGGATEAFF. CDR3 nucleotide sequence: TGTGCCAGCATCCTAGGGGGCGCCACTGAAGCTTTCTTT. The J gene is TRBJ1-1, the V gene TRBV5-6, with 7 positions matching TRBD1. This CDR3 is 13 amino acids long. V lost 6 bases to trimming and J lost 4 bases; unmatched junction nucleotides: 6. CDR1 and CDR2 (germline): SGHDT, YYEEEE. The full variable domain, its missing parts supplied by reference TRBV5-6 and TRBJ1-1, is DAGVTQSPTHLIKTRGQQVTLRCSPKSGHDTVSWYQQALGQGPQFIFQYYEEEERQRGNFPDRFSGHQFPNYSSELNVNALLLGDSALYLCASILGGATEAFFGQGTRLTVV.

J is TRBJ2-7 and V is TRBV7-2; TRBD1 matches at 7 bases. The ends lost 2 bases at V and 7 bases at J; junction bases unmatched: 11. Looked up from germline, CDR1 is SGHTA and CDR2 is FQGNSA. The CDR3 contains 15 residues. CDR3 sequence: CASSLSSGTDSEQYF. The CDR3 DNA follows: TGTGCCAGCAGCTTATCCTCCGGGACAGATTCTGAGCAGTACTTC.

The chain is built from TRBV20-1 and TRBJ2-1; either TRBD1 or TRBD2 may fit D (5 bases each). Germline lookup yields CDR1 DFQATT and CDR2 SNEGSKA (reference sequence). The CDR3 consists of 14 residues. Deletions cut 1 base from V and 7 bases from J, with 14 bases between. The CDR3 region is CSARGRGDWNEQFF. CDR3 in DNA: TGCAGTGCTAGAGGCAGAGGGGATTGGAATGAGCAGTTCTTC.